These 14 T cell receptor beta chains originate from one sample sequenced in a study of T cell changes during pregnancy in multiple sclerosis. Here immunoSEQ multiplex PCR was the method, and the copy in TCRdb shows in-frame clones only, minus some. The table lists approximately 70,000 clones, about 91% of them singletons. Material: peripheral blood, obtained in the first trimester of pregnancy. These receptors came from a female donor with multiple sclerosis, enrolled in a pregnancy study.

This clone came up a few times. The chain combines TRBV5-1 with TRBJ2-7, with 8 bases that match TRBD1. Germline-derived CDR1 and CDR2 are SGHRS and YFSETQ. The CDR3 covers 15 residues. The trim removed 4 bases at V and 4 bases at J, leaving 10 bases unmatched. The CDR3, as DNA: TGCGCCAGCAGCCTTGGACAGGGCTCACCGTACGAGCAGTACTTC. It yields the protein CASSLGQGSPYEQYF. The full variable domain, its missing parts supplied by reference TRBV5-1 and TRBJ2-7, is KAGVTQTPRYLIKTRGQQVTLSCSPISGHRSVSWYQQTPGQGLQFLFEYFSETQRNKGNFPGRFSGRQFSNSRSEMNVSTLELGDSALYLCASSLGQGSPYEQYFGPGTRLTVT.

The genes are TRBV6-5 and TRBJ2-1, with 7 bases fitting TRBD1. This CDR3 is 14 amino acids long. Trimming cost V 6 bases and J 0 bases; bases outside gene matches: 2. Germline CDR1 MNHEY, CDR2 SVGAGI. CDR3 loop: CASRRGPSYNEQFF. In DNA form, the CDR3 reads TGTGCCAGCAGAAGGGGGCCCTCCTACAATGAGCAGTTCTTC.

This clone was recorded once. The rearrangement uses TRBV5-8 and TRBJ2-5; D perhaps matches TRBD1 (6 bases). V lost 7 bases, J lost 4 bases, and 8 bases lay in between. Germline V gene data show CDR1 as SGHTS and CDR2 as YDEGEE. The CDR3 extends over 11 amino acids. CDR3 sequence reads: CASGQIETQYF. As DNA, the CDR3 is TGTGCCAGCGGACAGATAGAGACCCAGTACTTC.

The chain carries TRBV2 and TRBJ2-7; 7 nucleotides align to TRBD1. Germline V gives CDR1 SNHLY, CDR2 FYNNEI. The CDR3 sequence is 14 residues long. V lost 3 bases, J lost 1 base, and 3 bases stayed unmatched. The CDR3 DNA sequence: TGTGCCAGCAGTGAGGACAGGTTTTCCTACGAGCAGTACTTC. This sequence encodes CASSEDRFSYEQYF.

This chain links TRBV18 with TRBJ2-3; a possible D gene is TRBD2 (6 bases). Trimming removed 3 bases from V and 8 bases from J, with 6 bases in between. Germline V gives CDR1 KGHSH, CDR2 LQKENI. This CDR3 region has 11 residues. The CDR3 protein is CASSPGGTQYF. CDR3 bases: TGTGCCAGCTCACCGGGGGGTACGCAGTATTTT.

The chain couples TRBV5-6 to TRBJ1-2; TRBD1 is a possible D gene (6 bases). The germline V gene encodes CDR1 SGHDT and CDR2 YYEEEE. V lost 4 bases and J lost 6, with 13 bases in between. The CDR3 has 13 residues. As DNA, the CDR3 is TGTGCCAGCAGCCCGACCCACAGGGATGGCTACACCTTC. This translates into CASSPTHRDGYTF.

This clone was counted a single time. The chain recombines TRBV7-2 with TRBJ1-1; D possibly corresponds to TRBD1 (6 bases). V dropped 0 bases and J dropped 6 bases, with 11 bases sitting between them. Germline V lookup: CDR1 SGHTA, CDR2 FQGNSA. This CDR3 region has 14 residues. CDR3 nucleotides: TGTGCCAGCAGCTTAGCGAACAGGGAGCCTGAAGCTTTCTTT. This gives the protein CASSLANREPEAFF.

The rearrangement joins TRBV5-1 to TRBJ2-3, with D uncertain. V lost 0 bases and J lost 2, with 4 bases in between. The CDR3 is made up of 13 amino acids. From germline, CDR1 is SGHRS and CDR2 YFSETQ. Written as DNA, the CDR3 is TGCGCCAGCAGCTTGGATTACACAGATACGCAGTATTTT. It specifies CASSLDYTDTQYF.

The chain uses TRBV5-1 and TRBJ2-3; a weak D match, TRBD1 (5 bases). Trimming stripped 1 base from V and 3 bases from J, with 12 bases between. The V gene's germline CDR1 is SGHRS and CDR2 YFSETQ. The CDR3 length is 15 residues. In nucleotides, the CDR3 is TGCGCCAGCAGCTTGAGGGGCCAAGGGACAGATACGCAGTATTTT. Amino acid sequence: CASSLRGQGTDTQYF.

This clone was picked up a small number of times. The gene calls are TRBV6-1 and TRBJ2-5; D might be TRBD2 (6 bases). The CDR3 loop spans 15 amino acids. CDR1 and CDR2 (germline): MNHNS, SASEGT. V lost 2 bases to trimming and J lost 5 bases, with 15 bases between them. In DNA, the CDR3 is TGTGCCAGCAGTGAATTGGGGGATGGGGGGGAGACCCAGTACTTC. It specifies CASSELGDGGETQYF.

The chain carries TRBV7-2 and TRBJ1-1, with D possibly being TRBD1 (5 bases). V lost 4 bases, J lost 6 bases, and 15 bases lay in between. The CDR3 totals 14 residues. Germline values: CDR1 SGHTA, CDR2 FQGNSA. CDR3 sequence: CASSSSGGLAEAFF. In DNA form, the CDR3 reads TGTGCCAGCAGCTCTTCGGGGGGGTTAGCTGAAGCTTTCTTT.

The chain is built from TRBV20-1 and TRBJ2-2; 8 positions match TRBD2. The trim removed 7 bases at V and 6 bases at J, leaving 1 base unmatched. Germline values: CDR1 DFQATT, CDR2 SNEGSKA (reference sequence). There are 11 residues in the CDR3. The CDR3 spells CSVGRAGELFF. CDR3 DNA sequence: TGCAGTGTCGGGAGGGCCGGGGAGCTGTTTTTT.

The chain couples TRBV19 to TRBJ2-7; possibly TRBD2 for D (6 bases). Germline-derived CDR1 and CDR2 are LNHDA and SQIVND (reference sequence). CDR3 size: 16 residues. V was trimmed by 7 bases and J by 0 bases, leaving 19 bases between them. The CDR3 DNA is TGTGCCAGTACCAAGGGGCGGGGTAAGGGCTCCTACGAGCAGTACTTC. This sequence encodes CASTKGRGKGSYEQYF.

The J gene is TRBJ1-2, the V gene TRBV5-1; 8 bases map to TRBD1. The CDR3 has 15 residues. V gave up 0 bases and J gave up 7 bases; unmatched junction bases: 8. Per germline, CDR1 SGHRS and CDR2 YFSETQ. In DNA, the CDR3 is TGCGCCAGCAGCTTGGACAGGGGGGAGGTCGGTGGCTACACCTTC. It translates to CASSLDRGEVGGYTF.